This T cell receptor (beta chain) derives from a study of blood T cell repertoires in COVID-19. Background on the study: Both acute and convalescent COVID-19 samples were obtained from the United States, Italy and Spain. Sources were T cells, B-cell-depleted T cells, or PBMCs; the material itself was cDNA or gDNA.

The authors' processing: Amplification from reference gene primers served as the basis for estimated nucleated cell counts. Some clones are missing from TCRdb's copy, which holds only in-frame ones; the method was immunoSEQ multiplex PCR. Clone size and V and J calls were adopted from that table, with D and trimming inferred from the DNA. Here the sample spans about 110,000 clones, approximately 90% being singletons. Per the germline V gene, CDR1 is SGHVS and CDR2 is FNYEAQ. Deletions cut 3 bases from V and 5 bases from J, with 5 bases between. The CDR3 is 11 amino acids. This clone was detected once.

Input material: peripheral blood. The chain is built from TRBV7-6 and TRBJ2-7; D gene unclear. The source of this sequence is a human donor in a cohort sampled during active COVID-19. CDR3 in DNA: TGTGCCAGCAGCTTGGAGAACGAGCAGTACTTC. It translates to CASSLENEQYF.